The 3 T cell receptor beta chains listed next were all sequenced from one sample in a study of blood T cell repertoires in COVID-19. Measured with immunoSEQ multiplex PCR; TCRdb has only the in-frame clones, and not every one. The table has roughly 160,000 clones, approximately 80% seen once. Input material: PBMCs or T cells enriched from blood (not recorded which). The receptor set was obtained from a man aged 45-65 years who had recovered from COVID-19.

The chain links TRBV6-5 to TRBJ2-7, with D perhaps TRBD1 (5 bases). Germline assignment: CDR1 MNHEY and CDR2 SVGAGI. With 6 bases removed from V and 1 base from J, the gap between germline ends came to 16 bases. CDR3 length: 15 residues. This CDR3 is CASRRDRAGSYEQYF. CDR3 sequence (DNA): TGTGCCAGCAGAAGAGACAGAGCAGGGTCCTACGAGCAGTACTTC.

This chain connects TRBV6-2 or TRBV6-3 to TRBJ1-5, with 11 bases matching TRBD1. CDR3 length: 20 residues. Germline CDR1 and CDR2: MNHEY and SVGEGT. Germline trimming cut 2 bases from V and 2 bases from J; bases unmatched to any gene: 14. The DNA of the CDR3 is TGTGCCAGCAGTTACCTTCATACCGGGACAGGGGGGTTCGGCAATCAGCCCCAGCATTTT. Translating it yields CASSYLHTGTGGFGNQPQHF.

V gene TRBV7-9 combines with J gene TRBJ2-1; TRBD2 matches 13 bases. The CDR3 covers 16 residues. V lost 7 bases to trimming and J lost 8 bases; unmatched junction nucleotides: 11. Germline CDR1 is SEHNR and CDR2 is FQNEAQ (reference sequence). The CDR3 protein is CASTLGGTSGMDEQFF. CDR3 nucleotide sequence: TGTGCCAGCACCCTAGGCGGGACTAGCGGGATGGATGAGCAGTTCTTC.